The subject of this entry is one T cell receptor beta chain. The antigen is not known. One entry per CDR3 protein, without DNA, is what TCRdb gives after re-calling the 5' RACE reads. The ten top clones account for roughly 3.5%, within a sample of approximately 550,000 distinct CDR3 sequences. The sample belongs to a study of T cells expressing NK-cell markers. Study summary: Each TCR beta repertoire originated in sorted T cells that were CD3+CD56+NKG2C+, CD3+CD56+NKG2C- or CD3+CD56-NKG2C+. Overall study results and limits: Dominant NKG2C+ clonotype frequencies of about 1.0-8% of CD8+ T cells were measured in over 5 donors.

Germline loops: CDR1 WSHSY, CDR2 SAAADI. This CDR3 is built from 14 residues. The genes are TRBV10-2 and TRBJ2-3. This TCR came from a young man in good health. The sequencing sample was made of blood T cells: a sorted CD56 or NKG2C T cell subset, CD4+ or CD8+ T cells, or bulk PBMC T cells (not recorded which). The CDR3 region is CASRESSTTDTQYF.